This passage covers 9 T cell receptor beta chains from one sample sequenced in a study of blood T cell repertoires in COVID-19. Assay used: immunoSEQ multiplex PCR; TCRdb lists only in-frame clones, some missing. Counted here are about 330,000 clones, about 92% occurring once; the ten biggest clones make up approximately 17%. The material sequenced was PBMCs or T cells enriched from blood (not recorded which). Receptor source: a woman between 25 and 40 years old who had recovered from COVID-19.

V is TRBV3-1 (or the pseudogene TRBV3-2) and J is TRBJ2-7; TRBD1 aligns across 7 bases. The CDR3 is 16 amino acids. Losses at the gene ends were 1 base for V and 3 bases for J; bases not matched to a gene: 9. Germline loops: CDR1 LGHDT, CDR2 YNNKEL (reference sequence). The CDR3 coding sequence is TGTGCCAGCAGCCAAGGACAGGGTAAAAGAGTCTACGAGCAGTACTTC. This encodes CASSQGQGKRVYEQYF.

This clone was recorded only once. The gene calls are TRBV3-1 (or the pseudogene TRBV3-2) and TRBJ2-3; D possibly corresponds to TRBD1 (5 bases). Germline V CDR1 and CDR2: LGHDT, YNNKEL (reference sequence). V lost 7 bases and J lost 3, with 14 bases in between. CDR3 length: 14 amino acids. This chain's CDR3 is CASNLWGSTDTQYF. The DNA for the CDR3 is TGTGCCAGCAACCTTTGGGGCAGTACAGATACGCAGTATTTT.

This clone has only one observation. This rearrangement joins TRBV11-2 to TRBJ2-7; D possibly corresponds to TRBD2 (5 bases). The CDR3 length is 14 residues. Germline V gene data show CDR1 as SGHAT and CDR2 as FQNNGV. V was cut by 5 bases and J by 4 bases, with 15 bases left in between. CDR3 in amino acids: CASSPGEGGYEQYF. Here the CDR3 DNA reads TGTGCCAGCAGCCCCGGTGAGGGTGGGTACGAGCAGTACTTC.

This chain links TRBV5-1 with TRBJ2-4, with TRBD1 matching over 9 bases. Per germline, CDR1 SGHRS and CDR2 YFSETQ. The CDR3 has 13 amino acids. The J segment lost 1 base and the V segment lost 7 bases, leaving 0 bases of the junction unmatched. For the CDR3, the DNA is TGCGCCAGCGGGACAGGGGCCAAAAACATTCAGTACTTC. Amino acid sequence: CASGTGAKNIQYF. Complete variable domain (other parts from reference TRBV5-1 and TRBJ2-4): KAGVTQTPRYLIKTRGQQVTLSCSPISGHRSVSWYQQTPGQGLQFLFEYFSETQRNKGNFPGRFSGRQFSNSRSEMNVSTLELGDSALYLCASGTGAKNIQYFGAGTRLSVL.

The chain couples TRBV19 to TRBJ2-3; a weak D match, TRBD2 (5 bases). From germline, CDR1 is LNHDA and CDR2 SQIVND (reference sequence). V dropped 10 bases and J dropped 2 bases, with 16 bases sitting between them. CDR3 length: 14 residues. This CDR3 reads CATRTSHPTDTQYF. Here the CDR3 DNA reads TGTGCCACCCGAACTAGTCATCCCACAGATACGCAGTATTTT.

V usage is TRBV7-2 and J usage is TRBJ2-3; 9 bases align to TRBD2. Germline V lookup: CDR1 SGHTA, CDR2 FQGNSA. The junction had 7 bases not matched to a gene; V was cut back by 5 bases and J by 4 bases. The CDR3 covers 15 residues. CDR3 protein: CASSPGLASSDTQYF. CDR3 coding DNA: TGTGCCAGCAGCCCCGGACTAGCGAGCTCAGATACGCAGTATTTT.

This chain connects TRBV2 to TRBJ1-2, with 7 bases identical to TRBD1. After removal of 11 bases from V and 4 bases from J, the junction contained 10 bases not matched to a gene. The CDR3 extends over 13 amino acids. CDR1 and CDR2 (germline): SNHLY, FYNNEI. The CDR3 bases are TGTGCCGGCCAGGGGGGAGTAGGCTATGGCTACACCTTC. As protein: CAGQGGVGYGYTF.

This clone was counted once. The chain has TRBV5-4 and TRBJ2-1; D not certain. Trimming pared 0 bases from V and 9 bases from J, leaving 10 bases between. Germline V gene data show CDR1 as SGHNT and CDR2 as YYREEE (reference sequence). The CDR3 totals 13 residues. CDR3 DNA sequence: TGTGCCAGCAGCTTGGGTGAGGCCACTGAGCAGTTCTTC. Translated: CASSLGEATEQFF.

This clone was recorded only once. The J gene is TRBJ2-4, the V gene TRBV6-5, with D perhaps TRBD1 (6 bases). CDR3 length: 14 amino acids. Trimming removed 5 bases from V and 7 bases from J, with 15 bases in between. CDR1 and CDR2 from the germline V gene are MNHEY and SVGAGI. The CDR3: CASSRDKANNIQYF. In nucleotides, the CDR3 is TGTGCCAGCAGTCGGGACAAGGCGAATAACATTCAGTACTTC.